This TCR beta chain derives from a study of cytomegalovirus exposure and HLA in healthy donors. Overall study context: Previous work identified roughly 120 million unique TCR beta sequences from roughly 170 million T cells. Of fewer than 450 genotyped donors, roughly 80% clustered with self-reported Caucasian donors.

Study-level findings and limits: Researchers catalogued roughly 150 TCR beta chains as cytomegalovirus-associated.

The sample holds one count of this clone. What it binds is not known. 13 Jbeta primers and 60 Vbeta primers were used for the PCR. TCRdb's table, derived via immunoSEQ multiplex PCR, lists solely in-frame clones and lacks some. The table records roughly 120,000 clones, about 76% of them present only once. The V end lost 4 bases, the J end lost 6 bases, and 15 bases lay between the germline ends. This CDR3 has 14 amino acids. Germline CDR1 and CDR2: MNHEY and SMNVEV (reference sequence). This TCR derives from a woman aged 55 to 70 in good health and CMV-seropositive. The chain links TRBV27 to TRBJ1-2; D is possibly TRBD1 (5 bases). The source material was PBMCs. The CDR3: CASSSSGTYDGYTF. The CDR3 bases are TGTGCCAGCAGTTCCTCAGGGACTTACGATGGCTACACCTTC.